The clone carrying this T cell receptor beta chain was seen ten or more times. Two-round multiplex PCR, the amplification method, yielded TCR beta CDR3 from genomic DNA. Amplification in first-round PCR relied on primers specific to each TRBV and TRBJ gene. TCRdb reprocessed the multiplex PCR reads with MiXCR, giving one entry per CDR3 protein. This sample has roughly 20,000 distinct CDR3 sequences, with 43% found just once. This CDR3 region has 15 residues. The germline V gene encodes CDR1 DFQATT and CDR2 SNEGSKA (reference sequence). V was pared by 4 bases and J by 0 bases, with 12 bases between. The data were taken from a study of prognosis after radiotherapy for stage I lung cancer.

The rearrangement joins TRBV20-1 to TRBJ1-4; maybe TRBD1 (6 bases). The sequencing used PBMCs, collected before or after stereotactic body radiation therapy (not recorded which). This clonotype was obtained from a donor aged 50 or older with non-small cell lung cancer. CDR3 sequence: CSATRTVATNEKLFF. The CDR3 coding sequence is TGCAGTGCTACCCGGACAGTTGCAACTAATGAAAAACTGTTTTTT.